This T cell receptor (beta chain) was sequenced during a study of T cell repertoires in cytomegalovirus infection. Turning to the study itself: Matching HLA type and CMV infection were both indicated by public TCR beta signatures.

Study conclusions and caveats: Carriers of CMV and the relevant HLA type were discriminated by public TCR beta frequency. The study found HLA-C-restricted CMV-specific TCR beta clonotypes dominating the ex vivo response.

TCRdb recomputed calls from the reads with MiXCR, one row per CDR3 protein. The sample lists over 150,000 distinct CDR3 sequences, roughly a fifth occurring once. Worth noting for this clonotype: Its cognate antigen is unknown.

CDR1 and CDR2 (germline): SGHRS, YFSETQ. The CDR3 totals 13 residues. V shed 4 bases, J shed 12 bases, and the junction held 10 bases outside the gene matches. The clonotype was recovered from a human donor in good health (CMV status not recorded). Some clones in this sample may be carry-over from other donors' samples. Sequenced input: PBMCs. The chain carries TRBV5-1 and TRBJ2-1, with 7 bases identical to TRBD1. CDR3 coding DNA: TGCGCCAGCAGCGCGGAACAGGGGCTTGGGCAGTTCTTC. Translation: CASSAEQGLGQFF.